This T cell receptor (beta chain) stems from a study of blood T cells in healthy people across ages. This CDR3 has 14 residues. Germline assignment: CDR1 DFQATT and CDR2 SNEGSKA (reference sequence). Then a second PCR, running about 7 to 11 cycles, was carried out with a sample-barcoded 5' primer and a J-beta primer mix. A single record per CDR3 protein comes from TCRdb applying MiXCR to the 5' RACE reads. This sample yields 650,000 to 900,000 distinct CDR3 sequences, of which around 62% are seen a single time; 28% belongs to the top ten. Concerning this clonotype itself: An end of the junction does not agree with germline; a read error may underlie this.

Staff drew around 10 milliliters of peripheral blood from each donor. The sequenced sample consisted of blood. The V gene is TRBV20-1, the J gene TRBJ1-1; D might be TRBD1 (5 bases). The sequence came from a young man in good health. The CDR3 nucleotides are TGCAGTGCTAACCCCGACAGCCTGAACATTGAAGCTTTCTTT. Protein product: CSANPDSLNIEAFF.